These 26 T cell receptor beta chains were all obtained from the same sample, sequenced in a study of blood T cell repertoires in COVID-19. Assay used: immunoSEQ multiplex PCR; TCRdb lists only in-frame clones, some missing. The sample has roughly 230,000 clones; around 81% are singletons. Sequencing was performed on PBMCs or T cells enriched from blood (not recorded which). The receptors originated from a middle-aged man who had recovered from COVID-19.

The V and J genes are TRBV27 and TRBJ1-2; 7 positions match TRBD1. V gave up 0 bases and J gave up 2 bases; unmatched junction bases: 15. The CDR3 spans 19 residues. Germline values: CDR1 MNHEY, CDR2 SMNVEV (reference sequence). CDR3 coding DNA: TGTGCCAGCAGTTTATCCCATCCACTGGGACAGATTATAAACTATGGCTACACCTTC. Translating it yields CASSLSHPLGQIINYGYTF.

This clone showed up just a few times. This chain connects TRBV18 to TRBJ1-6, with TRBD1 matching 8 bases. The CDR3 covers 16 residues. V was clipped by 2 bases and J by 6 bases; unmatched bases: 6. The V gene's germline CDR1 is KGHSH and CDR2 LQKENI. The CDR3 sequence is CASSPGQGARNSPLHF. CDR3 nucleotides: TGTGCCAGCTCACCAGGGCAGGGGGCGCGTAATTCACCCCTCCACTTT.

The genes are TRBV28 and TRBJ2-7, with TRBD1 matching over 9 bases. Germline V lookup: CDR1 MDHEN, CDR2 SYDVKM. The CDR3 runs to 18 residues. J was trimmed by 0 bases and V by 7 bases; bases with no gene match: 16. The CDR3: CASTRTGVKPSSSYEQYF. CDR3 nucleotide sequence: TGTGCCAGCACCCGGACAGGGGTGAAGCCTTCGAGCTCCTACGAGCAGTACTTC.

The chain links TRBV19 to TRBJ1-2; 7 bases line up with TRBD1. Germline V lookup: CDR1 LNHDA, CDR2 SQIVND (reference sequence). The CDR3 loop spans 15 amino acids. The J segment lost 3 bases and the V segment lost 9 bases, leaving 13 bases of the junction unmatched. CDR3 DNA: TGTGCCAGCACTGAGGGGACAGCGACCTACTATGGCTACACCTTC. Translated, it gives CASTEGTATYYGYTF.

V is TRBV7-2 and J is TRBJ1-2, with 12 positions matching TRBD1. Germline trimming cut 3 bases from V and 7 bases from J; bases unmatched to any gene: 9. The germline V gene encodes CDR1 SGHTA and CDR2 FQGNSA. The CDR3 loop spans 16 amino acids. CDR3: CASSLGGGQGALGYTF. CDR3 coding DNA: TGTGCCAGCAGCTTGGGTGGGGGACAGGGGGCGCTTGGCTACACCTTC.

This sequence joins TRBV27 and TRBJ1-2; 8 nucleotides match TRBD1. CDR3 length equals 12 residues. Germline-derived CDR1 and CDR2 are MNHEY and SMNVEV (reference sequence). The V and J ends lost 5 bases and 6 bases, in that order; junction bases with no gene match: 2. The CDR3 region is CASSNRGNGYTF. In DNA form, the CDR3 reads TGTGCCAGCAGTAACAGGGGGAATGGCTACACCTTC.

The chain uses TRBV27 and TRBJ2-3; 7 bases agree with TRBD2. V lost 8 bases, J lost 2 bases, and 13 bases stayed unmatched. The CDR3 spans 16 residues. CDR1 is MNHEY, CDR2 SMNVEV, per germline (reference sequence). The CDR3: CASRTTSQRVTDTQYF. In DNA form, the CDR3 reads TGTGCCAGCCGAACGACTAGCCAGAGGGTCACAGATACGCAGTATTTT.

The rearrangement links TRBV6-5 to TRBJ1-2; no definite D call. The CDR3 covers 15 residues. Germline loops: CDR1 MNHEY, CDR2 SVGAGI. Trimming shortened V by 5 bases and J by 0 bases, and 13 bases separated the two germline ends. CDR3 region: CASSPSGGANYGYTF. Here the CDR3 DNA reads TGTGCCAGCAGTCCGTCAGGAGGAGCTAACTATGGCTACACCTTC.

The count of this clone is one. The chain joins TRBV5-6 to TRBJ2-7; D is perhaps TRBD1 (5 bases). Looked up from germline, CDR1 is SGHDT and CDR2 is YYEEEE. Between the trimmed V and J ends, which lost 0 bases and 11 bases, there was a span of 12 bases. The CDR3 contains 12 residues. The CDR3 DNA sequence: TGTGCCAGCAGCTTGGGGCAGGGTCCGGAGTACTTC. Translation gives CASSLGQGPEYF. The full variable domain, rest sourced from reference TRBV5-6 and TRBJ2-7, is DAGVTQSPTHLIKTRGQQVTLRCSPKSGHDTVSWYQQALGQGPQFIFQYYEEEERQRGNFPDRFSGHQFPNYSSELNVNALLLGDSALYLCASSLGQGPEYFGPGTRLTVT.

The J gene is TRBJ1-2, the V gene TRBV18; the match to TRBD1 covers 9 bases. The CDR3 is 13 residues long. Trimming removed 5 bases from V and 7 bases from J; junction bases left unmatched: 5. CDR1 and CDR2 from the germline V gene are KGHSH and LQKENI. In nucleotides, the CDR3 is TGTGCCAGCTCAACCCGGGACAGGGCTGGCTACACCTTC. This gives the protein CASSTRDRAGYTF.

The rearrangement joins TRBV27 to TRBJ2-3; 10 bases align to TRBD1. The CDR3 has 16 residues. V lost 4 bases and J lost 2; bases outside the gene matches: 6. Germline V gene lookup returns CDR1 MNHEY and CDR2 SMNVEV (reference sequence). CDR3 loop: CASSYAGQGFTDTQYF. Written as DNA, the CDR3 is TGTGCCAGCAGTTACGCGGGACAGGGGTTCACAGATACGCAGTATTTT.

This clone was seen just once. V is TRBV6-2 or TRBV6-3 and J is TRBJ1-1; D gene unclear. Germline V lookup: CDR1 MNHEY, CDR2 SVGEGT. This CDR3 is built from 13 residues. V was clipped by 5 bases and J by 5 bases, with 12 bases between them. CDR3 region: CASSHTTQTEAFF. CDR3 coding DNA: TGTGCCAGCAGTCACACAACCCAGACTGAAGCTTTCTTT.

V usage is TRBV9 and J usage is TRBJ1-6; D is ambiguous. The germline V gene has CDR1 SGDLS and CDR2 YYNGEE. This CDR3 comprises 15 residues. The ends were cut back, 0 bases at V and 10 bases at J, with 14 bases in the middle. Written as DNA, the CDR3 is TGTGCCAGCAGCGTAGAGGCAGGATTAAACTCACCCCTCCACTTT. Encoded protein: CASSVEAGLNSPLHF.

The rearrangement uses TRBV5-5 and TRBJ2-5; D might be TRBD2 (6 bases). The germline gives CDR1 SGHKS, CDR2 YYEKEE (reference sequence). The ends were cut back, 5 bases at V and 4 bases at J, with 15 bases in the middle. This CDR3 has 14 residues. CDR3 bases: TGTGCCAGCAGATCGGACTATATGTTAGAGACCCAGTACTTC. This gives the protein CASRSDYMLETQYF.

The chain has TRBV28 and TRBJ1-3; 7 bases align to TRBD1. Germline values: CDR1 MDHEN, CDR2 SYDVKM. The V segment lost 5 bases and the J segment 0 bases; nucleotides outside the gene matches: 1. The CDR3 runs to 14 residues. The chain's CDR3 is CASSPGGSGNTIYF. As DNA, the CDR3 is TGTGCCAGCAGTCCAGGGGGCTCTGGAAACACCATATATTTT.

As concerns this clone: In the same sample, other DNA sequences code for this CDR3. The rearrangement joins TRBV7-3 to TRBJ2-3; 8 positions agree with TRBD2. The V gene's germline CDR1 is SGHTA and CDR2 FQGTGA. V trimming: 2 bases; J trimming: 3 bases; junction bases outside the gene matches: 4. This CDR3 contains 15 residues. CDR3 DNA: TGTGCCAGCAGCTTAGCGGGGGGTGCGACAGATACGCAGTATTTT. As protein: CASSLAGGATDTQYF.

The V and J genes are TRBV19 and TRBJ1-2, with 9 bases that match TRBD1. The CDR3 has 15 residues. Germline CDR1 reads LNHDA; CDR2 reads SQIVND (reference sequence). V dropped 7 bases and J dropped 8; count of bases not matched to a gene: 14. CDR3 loop: CASTSGPGTGLGYTF. The CDR3 coding sequence is TGTGCCAGTACCAGTGGGCCCGGGACAGGGCTGGGCTACACCTTC.

CDR3 nucleotide sequence: TGCAGCGTTGAGGTGGGGCTGGGGGAGACCCAGTACTTC. Its translation is CSVEVGLGETQYF. The chain couples TRBV29-1 to TRBJ2-5; D may be TRBD1 (5 bases). CDR1 is SQVTM and CDR2 is ANQGSEA in the germline V gene. This CDR3 has 13 residues. V was cut by 3 bases and J by 5 bases, with 13 bases left in between.

The rearrangement uses TRBV5-1 and TRBJ2-1; 12 bases line up with TRBD2. The CDR3 consists of 16 residues. The V gene's germline CDR1 is SGHRS and CDR2 YFSETQ. The trim removed 0 bases at V and 7 bases at J, leaving 5 bases unmatched. Here the CDR3 reads CASSLVGLAGINEQFF. The CDR3, as DNA: TGCGCCAGCAGCTTGGTTGGACTAGCGGGGATTAATGAGCAGTTCTTC.

This clone has just a few counts. The chain has TRBV15 and TRBJ2-1; 7 bases fit TRBD2. The germline gives CDR1 LNHNV, CDR2 YYDKDF (reference sequence). The CDR3 covers 13 residues. After removal of 7 bases from V and 4 bases from J, the junction contained 4 bases not matched to a gene. The DNA for the CDR3 is TGTGCCACCATCGAGGGACTATACAATGAGCAGTTCTTC. Protein sequence: CATIEGLYNEQFF.

This chain links TRBV5-4 with TRBJ2-5, with 15 bases aligning to TRBD2. The length of the CDR3 is 15 residues. Germline V gives CDR1 SGHNT, CDR2 YYREEE (reference sequence). The trim removed 3 bases at V and 5 bases at J, leaving 2 bases unmatched. The CDR3 sequence is CASSYGTSGRETQYF. The CDR3 DNA follows: TGTGCCAGCAGCTATGGGACTAGCGGGAGGGAGACCCAGTACTTC.

J is TRBJ2-7 and V is TRBV11-2, with 10 bases lining up with TRBD1. The CDR3 length is 15 residues. J was trimmed by 3 bases and V by 3 bases; bases with no gene match: 5. The germline V gene has CDR1 SGHAT and CDR2 FQNNGV. CDR3 coding DNA: TGTGCCAGCAGCTTTTCGACAGGGGGCTACTACGAGCAGTACTTC. Translated, it gives CASSFSTGGYYEQYF.

The chain joins TRBV5-6 to TRBJ2-1; 10 bases align to TRBD2. This CDR3 spans 15 amino acids. With 2 bases clipped from V and 5 bases from J, the junction kept 4 bases outside the gene matches. From germline, CDR1 is SGHDT and CDR2 YYEEEE. CDR3 sequence (DNA): TGTGCCAGCAGCTTTTCTAGCGGGGGAAACAATGAGCAGTTCTTC. Residues: CASSFSSGGNNEQFF.

The V and J genes are TRBV14 and TRBJ1-6, with a weak D call TRBD1 (5 bases). Per germline, CDR1 SGHDN and CDR2 FVKESK. This CDR3 has 15 residues. Trimming shortened V by 2 bases and J by 13 bases, and 18 bases separated the two germline ends. The CDR3 region is CASSQHRRGGSPLHF. The CDR3 region has the DNA TGTGCCAGCAGCCAACATAGACGCGGGGGATCCCCCCTCCACTTT.

The V and J genes are TRBV7-3 and TRBJ2-7, with D unresolved. Germline CDR1 reads SGHTA; CDR2 reads FQGTGA. Between the trimmed V and J ends, which lost 5 bases and 5 bases, there was a span of 16 bases. The CDR3 runs 14 residues. CDR3 coding DNA: TGTGCCAGCAGCGTCCCCCTCCACTTAAACGAGCAGTACTTC. This encodes CASSVPLHLNEQYF.

This clone was detected only a few times. The V call is TRBV7-8, the J call TRBJ2-7; 12 nucleotides align to TRBD1. The CDR3 totals 16 residues. Germline loops: CDR1 SGHVS, CDR2 FQNEAQ. Losses at the gene ends were 6 bases for V and 4 bases for J; bases not matched to a gene: 10. Written as DNA, the CDR3 is TGTGCCAGCAGGGGATCCGGGACAGGGGGCTTGTACGAGCAGTACTTC. Encoded protein: CASRGSGTGGLYEQYF.